This TCR beta chain was recorded in a study of CD8+ T cells in alopecia areata. Study summary: Treated patients were given oral tofacitinib, which was dosed at 5 to 10 mg twice daily.

Sample treatment: oral pan-JAK inhibitor, 5-10 mg twice daily. Findings and caveats of the study: Sequencing of scalp tissue also captures the resident alphabeta T cells of normal skin. Clonality was higher in lesional than normal scalp, especially in alopecia totalis/universalis. A great number of expanded lesional clones endured in scalp and blood during tofacitinib.

Sequencing used cDNA as its template, made by extracting RNA and reverse transcribing it. The assay was immunoSEQ multiplex PCR, and TCRdb's table has in-frame clones only and misses some. The sample yields about 200,000 clones, 55% to 70% seen once. CDR3 size: 15 residues. In germline, CDR1 is MNHEY, CDR2 SMNVEV (reference sequence). V dropped 6 bases and J dropped 7 bases, with 18 bases sitting between them. This clone was counted between two and nine times. Its antigen is not known. The V and J genes are TRBV27 and TRBJ1-4, with a possible D match to TRBD1 (6 bases). This material consisted of CD4+ T cells sorted from blood, taken at week 4, from a patient treated with tofacitinib. The clonotype comes from a human donor with alopecia areata. The CDR3 sequence: CASSPRWGLSEKLFF. In DNA, the CDR3 is TGTGCCAGCAGCCCGAGGTGGGGGCTTAGTGAAAAACTGTTTTTT.